This entry lists 26 T cell receptor beta chains sequenced from one sample in a study of blood T cell repertoires in COVID-19. TCRdb keeps only in-frame clones here, not all; method: immunoSEQ multiplex PCR. This sample has roughly 160,000 clones, with approximately 80% found just once. Material: PBMCs or T cells enriched from blood (not recorded which). All receptors derive from a man aged 45-65 years who had recovered from COVID-19.

V gene TRBV14 combines with J gene TRBJ1-2; D might be TRBD1 (6 bases). V lost 1 base and J lost 8, with 14 bases in between. CDR3 size: 14 residues. The germline CDR1 and CDR2 sequences are SGHDN and FVKESK. The CDR3 nucleotides read TGTGCCAGCAGCCAAGCCGGGGGGCGCGGAGGCTACACCTTC. The encoded protein is CASSQAGGRGGYTF.

J is TRBJ1-2 and V is TRBV5-6, with 7 bases identical to TRBD1. Germline V lookup: CDR1 SGHDT, CDR2 YYEEEE. The CDR3 runs to 14 residues. Losses at the gene ends were 7 bases for V and 8 bases for J; bases not matched to a gene: 14. The CDR3 sequence is CASCRRQGVGGYTF. In nucleotides, the CDR3 is TGTGCCAGCTGCCGAAGGCAGGGGGTAGGAGGCTACACCTTC.

The chain couples TRBV5-1 to TRBJ2-1, with D perhaps matching TRBD2 (6 bases). Per the germline V gene, CDR1 is SGHRS and CDR2 is YFSETQ. This CDR3 comprises 15 residues. V lost 2 bases and J 2 bases, leaving 11 bases between the germline ends. Here the CDR3 DNA reads TGCGCCAGCAGCTTTAATGGGGGGACCTACAATGAGCAGTTCTTC. This sequence encodes CASSFNGGTYNEQFF.

The chain couples TRBV2 to TRBJ1-5, with TRBD1 identical over 8 bases. Germline CDR1 is SNHLY and CDR2 is FYNNEI. The CDR3 is made up of 16 amino acids. V lost 4 bases and J lost 6; bases outside the gene matches: 11. This chain's CDR3 is CASSVTWTGLAQPQHF. The CDR3 region has the DNA TGTGCCAGCAGTGTTACCTGGACAGGGTTGGCTCAGCCCCAGCATTTT.

J is TRBJ2-1 and V is TRBV10-2; 8 bases line up with TRBD2. Germline loops: CDR1 WSHSY, CDR2 SAAADI. Trimming took 7 bases from V and 7 from J; bases not matched to a gene: 3. CDR3 length equals 12 residues. CDR3 residues: CASTGGGNEQFF. The CDR3 bases are TGCGCCAGCACCGGGGGGGGGAATGAGCAGTTCTTC.

The V gene is TRBV10-3, the J gene TRBJ1-1; TRBD1 matches at 8 bases. The V gene end was trimmed by 9 bases and the J gene end by 5 bases; junction bases not matched to a gene: 5. Germline V gives CDR1 ENHRY, CDR2 SYGVKD. The CDR3 loop spans 12 amino acids. The CDR3 region has the DNA TGTGCCATAGGGACAGGAGTGACTGAAGCTTTCTTT. Translated, it gives CAIGTGVTEAFF.

This chain links TRBV6-5 with TRBJ2-6; D might be TRBD1 (6 bases). With 0 bases removed from V and 4 bases from J, the gap between germline ends came to 7 bases. Germline V CDR1 and CDR2: MNHEY, SVGAGI. The CDR3 is 15 residues long. The CDR3: CASSYSGTGANVLTF. The CDR3, as DNA: TGTGCCAGCAGTTACTCTGGGACAGGGGCCAACGTCCTGACTTTC.

The chain couples TRBV6-5 to TRBJ2-7; 8 bases agree with TRBD1. This CDR3 is 13 amino acids long. CDR1 MNHEY and CDR2 SVGAGI come from the germline V gene. J lost 7 bases, V lost 0 bases, and 2 bases had no gene match. In nucleotides, the CDR3 is TGTGCCAGCAGTTACTCGACAGGGGTTGAGCAGTACTTC. Translating gives CASSYSTGVEQYF.

The chain employs TRBV10-3 and TRBJ1-2, with D possibly TRBD1 on 6 matching bases. CDR3 length: 12 residues. The V end lost 7 bases, the J end lost 4 bases, and 10 bases lay between the germline ends. CDR1 ENHRY and CDR2 SYGVKD come from the germline V gene. CDR3 region: CAITGDTYGYTF. For the CDR3, the DNA is TGTGCCATCACAGGGGACACCTATGGCTACACCTTC.

The chain has TRBV5-1 and TRBJ2-1; D gene ambiguous. CDR1 SGHRS and CDR2 YFSETQ come from the germline V gene. V was cut by 7 bases and J by 0 bases, with 14 bases left in between. The CDR3 length is 15 residues. The CDR3 region has the DNA TGCGCCAGCCTACCTATGATGAGCTCCTACAATGAGCAGTTCTTC. This sequence encodes CASLPMMSSYNEQFF.

The chain employs TRBV7-7 and TRBJ2-2, with D possibly being TRBD2 (5 bases). The CDR3 is 14 residues long. Trimming took 11 bases from V and 1 from J, leaving 14 bases between them. The germline V gene has CDR1 SSHAT and CDR2 FNYEAQ (reference sequence). CDR3: CAVRKEGNTGELFF. As DNA, the CDR3 is TGTGCCGTAAGAAAAGAGGGGAACACCGGGGAGCTGTTTTTT.

The chain joins TRBV19 to TRBJ1-5; TRBD1 might be the D (6 bases). The V and J ends lost 7 bases and 0 bases respectively, with 13 bases between them. This CDR3 has 15 residues. Germline V gene lookup returns CDR1 LNHDA and CDR2 SQIVND (reference sequence). CDR3 region: CASKDSGVSNQPQHF. The CDR3 bases are TGTGCCAGTAAGGACAGCGGGGTTAGCAATCAGCCCCAGCATTTT. Using reference TRBV19 and TRBJ1-5 for the parts outside the CDR3, the full variable domain is DGGITQSPKYLFRKEGQNVTLSCEQNLNHDAMYWYRQDPGQGLRLIYYSQIVNDFQKGDIAEGYSVSREKKESFPLTVTSAQKNPTAFYLCASKDSGVSNQPQHFGDGTRLSIL.

This chain connects TRBV10-2 to TRBJ2-2; 8 bases align to TRBD2. The CDR3 runs to 16 residues. Germline V gives CDR1 WSHSY, CDR2 SAAADI. V dropped 3 bases and J dropped 2; count of bases not matched to a gene: 5. The CDR3 DNA follows: TGCGCCAGCAGTGACCCGGGGGGGAAAAACACCGGGGAGCTGTTTTTT. Translating it yields CASSDPGGKNTGELFF.

This clone was detected a few times. The rearrangement links TRBV30 to TRBJ1-5; 9 bases align to TRBD1. The J segment lost 1 base and the V segment lost 4 bases, leaving 11 bases of the junction unmatched. The CDR3 sequence is 17 residues long. Germline loops: CDR1 GTSNPN, CDR2 SVGIG (reference sequence). Written as DNA, the CDR3 is TGTGCCTGGAACACAGGGGGCAGTTGGATAAGCAATCAGCCCCAGCATTTT. The encoded protein is CAWNTGGSWISNQPQHF.

V usage is TRBV6-1 and J usage is TRBJ1-6, with a possible D match to TRBD1 (5 bases). V was trimmed by 3 bases and J by 7 bases, leaving 19 bases between them. The germline gives CDR1 MNHNS, CDR2 SASEGT. The CDR3 covers 17 residues. CDR3 nucleotides: TGTGCCAGCAGTGAGGAGGGACGGGGCCTTCCCAATTCACCCCTCCACTTT. Its translation: CASSEEGRGLPNSPLHF.

CDR3 sequence (DNA): TGTGCGACGCTGGGGCCGCGCTCTGGAAACACCATATATTTT. Its protein product is CATLGPRSGNTIYF. The chain links TRBV6-5 to TRBJ1-3; D may be TRBD1 (5 bases). From germline, CDR1 is MNHEY and CDR2 SVGAGI. This CDR3 is built from 14 residues.

This clone was seen once. The chain joins TRBV11-2 to TRBJ1-1; 7 positions match TRBD1. CDR3 length equals 14 residues. The junction had 6 bases not matched to a gene; V was cut back by 4 bases and J by 4 bases. The germline V gene has CDR1 SGHAT and CDR2 FQNNGV. In DNA form, the CDR3 reads TGTGCCAGCAGCTCAGGGGGACAGCTCACTGAAGCTTTCTTT. The encoded protein is CASSSGGQLTEAFF.

The chain employs TRBV3-1 (or the pseudogene TRBV3-2) and TRBJ2-3, with 9 bases fitting TRBD2. Germline lookup yields CDR1 LGHDT and CDR2 YNNKEL (reference sequence). The CDR3 has 16 residues. Trimming at V came to 1 base and at J to 8 bases, leaving 10 bases not matched to a gene. In nucleotides, the CDR3 is TGTGCCAGCAGCCAAGGCTCCAGCGGGAGGTTAAGTACGCAGTATTTT. This gives the protein CASSQGSSGRLSTQYF.

This chain uses TRBV4-1 with TRBJ1-5; D is uncertain. Per germline, CDR1 MGHRA and CDR2 YSYEKL. The CDR3 extends over 15 amino acids. Trimming shortened V by 0 bases and J by 2 bases, and 8 bases separated the two germline ends. CDR3 protein: CASSQDWSRNQPQHF. The CDR3 region has the DNA TGCGCCAGCAGCCAAGATTGGAGTCGCAATCAGCCCCAGCATTTT.

The chain combines TRBV9 with TRBJ2-1; maybe TRBD2 (7 bases). The germline V gene has CDR1 SGDLS and CDR2 YYNGEE. The CDR3 extends over 12 amino acids. V lost 7 bases to trimming and J lost 9 bases, with 14 bases between them. The CDR3, as DNA: TGTGCCAGCGGGGGGGCTCGGGCTGAGCAGTTCTTC. Encoded protein: CASGGARAEQFF.

A single count supports this clone. The rearrangement links TRBV7-8 to TRBJ1-4, with no clear D. The length of the CDR3 is 13 residues. CDR1 and CDR2 (germline): SGHVS, FQNEAQ. The V end lost 6 bases, the J end lost 6 bases, and 11 bases lay between the germline ends. The CDR3, as DNA: TGTGCCAGCAGGGGCGCTTATCATGAAAAACTGTTTTTT. This sequence encodes CASRGAYHEKLFF.

This sequence joins TRBV4-2 and TRBJ2-6; D is possibly TRBD2 (6 bases). The germline V and J ends were trimmed by 4 bases and 0 bases, with 19 bases remaining between them. Germline V gene lookup returns CDR1 LGHNA and CDR2 YNFKEQ. The CDR3 totals 19 residues. The CDR3 coding sequence is TGTGCCAGCAGCCTAAATTTCGGGGGTCCACTCTCTGGGGCCAACGTCCTGACTTTC. It specifies CASSLNFGGPLSGANVLTF.

CDR3 bases: TGCGCCAGCAGTGAGGTTGGACAGGAAAACAATGAGCAGTTCTTC. This encodes CASSEVGQENNEQFF. The genes are TRBV5-1 and TRBJ2-1; the match to TRBD1 covers 7 bases. From germline, CDR1 is SGHRS and CDR2 YFSETQ. V gave up 5 bases and J gave up 5 bases; unmatched junction bases: 10. The CDR3 has 15 residues.

The count of this clone is one. The V gene is TRBV5-6, the J gene TRBJ1-4; possibly TRBD1 for D (5 bases). From germline, CDR1 is SGHDT and CDR2 YYEEEE. V lost 1 base, J lost 7 bases, and 20 bases lay in between. CDR3 length: 17 residues. The CDR3 loop is CASSLRGRQGEREKLFF. The CDR3 DNA is TGTGCCAGCAGCTTGAGAGGCCGGCAGGGCGAGCGTGAAAAACTGTTTTTT. The full variable domain, completed using reference TRBV5-6 and TRBJ1-4, is DAGVTQSPTHLIKTRGQQVTLRCSPKSGHDTVSWYQQALGQGPQFIFQYYEEEERQRGNFPDRFSGHQFPNYSSELNVNALLLGDSALYLCASSLRGRQGEREKLFFGSGTQLSVL.

The chain combines TRBV5-4 with TRBJ2-2; the D is unclear. The CDR3 is made up of 15 amino acids. Germline-derived CDR1 and CDR2 are SGHNT and YYREEE (reference sequence). Trimming removed 0 bases at V and 0 bases at J, with 6 bases between. The CDR3 protein is CASSLVQANTGELFF. The CDR3 region has the DNA TGTGCCAGCAGCTTGGTCCAGGCGAACACCGGGGAGCTGTTTTTT.

The chain has TRBV4-2 and TRBJ1-2, with unresolved D. There are 14 residues in the CDR3. The V and J ends lost 0 bases and 4 bases respectively, with 9 bases between them. Germline V CDR1 and CDR2: LGHNA, YNFKEQ. The CDR3 spells CASSQDPNSYGYTF. Written as DNA, the CDR3 is TGTGCCAGCAGCCAAGACCCGAATAGCTATGGCTACACCTTC.